Each of the 29 T cell receptor beta chains below was sequenced from the same sample in a study of blood T cell repertoires in COVID-19 (dated by TCRdb to the early 2020s). Library preparation used the immunoSEQ multiplex PCR assay. Held by TCRdb, this immuneACCESS table contains in-frame sequences only and omits some clones. Under half of the omission traces to an unresolved V gene where checked; the cause of the rest is unknown. The sample table contains 150,000 to 200,000 clones; only one count was recorded for about 91% of them. The ten largest clones represent roughly 3.7% of the sample. Sequences were obtained from peripheral blood. The receptors were sampled from a woman in her 30s with acute or convalescent COVID-19.

The chain is built from TRBV28 and TRBJ2-4; TRBD2 matches 8 bases. The CDR3 is 14 residues long. CDR1 is MDHEN, CDR2 SYDVKM, per germline. J gave up 6 bases and V 8 bases, and 9 bases lay outside the gene matches. The DNA for the CDR3 is TGTGCCAGCCACAGCGACCGGGGGGGAAACATTCAGTACTTC. As protein: CASHSDRGGNIQYF.

The V gene is TRBV30, the J gene TRBJ2-7; the D gene is possibly TRBD2 (5 bases). The CDR3 is 12 amino acids. V shed 7 bases and J shed 1 base, with 11 bases lying between them. The germline V gene encodes CDR1 GTSNPN and CDR2 SVGIG (reference sequence). The CDR3 sequence: CALQTSSYEQYF. The CDR3 region has the DNA TGTGCCTTACAAACTAGTTCCTACGAGCAGTACTTC.

J is TRBJ2-1 and V is TRBV5-1; TRBD1 might be the D (5 bases). Per the germline V gene, CDR1 is SGHRS and CDR2 is YFSETQ. The CDR3 runs to 11 residues. Trimming shortened V by 3 bases and J by 7 bases, and 5 bases separated the two germline ends. The CDR3 nucleotides are TGCGCCAGCAGCTCAGGGAATGAGCAGTTCTTC. Its protein is CASSSGNEQFF.

J is TRBJ1-2 and V is TRBV20-1; perhaps TRBD1 as D (5 bases). Germline V CDR1 and CDR2: DFQATT, SNEGSKA (reference sequence). The CDR3 loop spans 10 amino acids. V dropped 4 bases and J dropped 6 bases, with 6 bases sitting between them. CDR3 sequence: CSATGHGYTF. Here the CDR3 DNA reads TGCAGTGCTACAGGGCATGGCTACACCTTC.

The table lists this clone with a few counts. This chain uses TRBV6-6 with TRBJ1-4; D unresolved. The CDR3 totals 12 residues. CDR1 is MNHNY and CDR2 is SVGAGI in the germline V gene (reference sequence). Between the trimmed V and J ends, which lost 1 base and 6 bases, there was a span of 3 bases. The CDR3 DNA is TGTGCCAGCAGTTACTTCGATGAAAAACTGTTTTTT. This gives the protein CASSYFDEKLFF.

The chain is built from TRBV7-9 and TRBJ2-3, with D perhaps TRBD2 (6 bases). Germline V gene lookup returns CDR1 SEHNR and CDR2 FQNEAQ (reference sequence). This CDR3 is built from 14 residues. V lost 5 bases to trimming and J lost 1 base, with 10 bases between them. The CDR3 coding sequence is TGTGCCAGCAGCCCGCGGGACCGCACAGATACGCAGTATTTT. Protein sequence: CASSPRDRTDTQYF. The whole variable domain, filled in from reference TRBV7-9 and TRBJ2-3, reads DTGVSQNPRHKITKRGQNVTFRCDPISEHNRLYWYRQTLGQGPEFLTYFQNEAQLEKSRLLSDRFSAERPKGSFSTLEIQRTEQGDSAMYLCASSPRDRTDTQYFGPGTRLTVL.

The J gene is TRBJ1-2, the V gene TRBV2; 8 nucleotides match TRBD1. Unmatched junction bases numbered 6, after V lost 0 bases and J lost 3 bases. The germline gives CDR1 SNHLY, CDR2 FYNNEI. The CDR3 totals 16 residues. In DNA, the CDR3 is TGTGCCAGCAGTGAAGCGGAGGGACAGGACCACTATGGCTACACCTTC. As protein: CASSEAEGQDHYGYTF.

CDR3 sequence (DNA): TGTGCCAGCAGCCAGGACAGGAACAATTCACCCCTCCACTTT. This codes for CASSQDRNNSPLHF. The J gene is TRBJ1-6, the V gene TRBV5-4; 7 positions match TRBD1. Germline CDR1 SGHNT, CDR2 YYREEE (reference sequence). The V segment lost 4 bases and the J segment 7 bases; nucleotides outside the gene matches: 5. CDR3 size: 14 residues.

This chain connects TRBV7-9 to TRBJ2-7, with 7 bases that match TRBD1. CDR1 SEHNR and CDR2 FQNEAQ come from the germline V gene (reference sequence). The CDR3 sequence is 15 residues long. The V and J ends lost 5 bases and 3 bases, in that order; junction bases with no gene match: 10. The CDR3 region is CASSQTRDRSYEQYF. CDR3 nucleotides: TGTGCCAGCAGCCAGACCCGGGACAGAAGCTACGAGCAGTACTTC.

The rearrangement links TRBV2 to TRBJ1-2, with a weak D call TRBD1 (5 bases). The CDR3 has 13 residues. Deletions cut 6 bases from V and 6 bases from J, with 14 bases between. In germline, CDR1 is SNHLY, CDR2 FYNNEI. Here the CDR3 DNA reads TGTGCCAGCAGCGGGGAGGGGTACGATGGCTACACCTTC. It yields the protein CASSGEGYDGYTF.

This clone was counted once. DNA for the CDR3: TGTGCCAGCATGAGAGACAGGGAGGCGAACACCATATATTTT. It codes for CASMRDREANTIYF. The chain is built from TRBV27 and TRBJ1-3, with 7 bases matching TRBD1. The V segment lost 7 bases and the J segment 7 bases; nucleotides outside the gene matches: 10. Looked up from germline, CDR1 is MNHEY and CDR2 is SMNVEV (reference sequence). The CDR3 has 14 amino acids.

V and J are TRBV11-3 and TRBJ2-1, with 9 bases that match TRBD2. CDR3 length equals 14 residues. Per the germline V gene, CDR1 is SGHNT and CDR2 is YENEEA. Trimming removed 5 bases from V and 8 bases from J; junction bases left unmatched: 7. For the CDR3, the DNA is TGTGCCAGCAGCCCTCTAGCGGGGTCAGATGAGCAGTTCTTC. It codes for CASSPLAGSDEQFF.

This chain connects TRBV28 to TRBJ2-1; D is unclear. In germline, CDR1 is MDHEN, CDR2 SYDVKM. V lost 6 bases and J lost 1, with 10 bases in between. The CDR3 is 14 residues long. The CDR3 region has the DNA TGTGCCAGCAGAGATATGGCATCCTACAATGAGCAGTTCTTC. It specifies CASRDMASYNEQFF.

J is TRBJ2-5 and V is TRBV6-2 or TRBV6-3, with a possible D match to TRBD1 (5 bases). Trimming took off 5 bases at V and 4 bases at J, with 11 bases between the two ends. The CDR3 totals 13 residues. Germline CDR1 is MNHEY and CDR2 is SVGEGT. The CDR3 DNA reads TGTGCCAGCAGTGATACAGGTTTAGAGACCCAGTACTTC. Protein: CASSDTGLETQYF.

In this sample, this clone turned up a few times. The chain couples TRBV12-1 to TRBJ2-1; TRBD2 reflects the table's D call only, with no check against the DNA. TRBV12-1 is described as a pseudogene. The CDR3 extends over 10 amino acids. For the CDR3, the DNA is TGTGCCAGCAGTGACCCCGAGGGGTTCTTC. Translation gives CASSDPEGFF.

DNA of the CDR3: TGTGCCTGGAGTCTCGGGACAAATGAAAAACTGTTTTTT. This sequence encodes CAWSLGTNEKLFF. This chain connects TRBV30 to TRBJ1-4, with D maybe TRBD1 (6 bases). CDR1 and CDR2 (germline): GTSNPN, SVGIG (reference sequence). Trimming left V 2 bases short and J 5 bases short, with 9 bases between. The CDR3 is made up of 13 amino acids.

The gene calls are TRBV23-1 and TRBJ1-1; TRBD1 matches at 8 bases. TRBV23-1 is annotated as an ORF whose role is uncertain. V lost 0 bases, J lost 8 bases, and 2 bases stayed unmatched. The CDR3 contains 13 residues. The chain's CDR3 is CASSQSRDREAFF. The CDR3 region has the DNA TGCGCCAGCAGTCAATCGAGGGACAGGGAAGCTTTCTTT.

The chain carries TRBV27 and TRBJ2-3; tentative D call: TRBD2 (5 bases). In germline, CDR1 is MNHEY, CDR2 SMNVEV (reference sequence). The CDR3 is 12 residues long. Trimming stripped 6 bases from V and 2 bases from J, with 6 bases between. The CDR3 sequence is CASSGNTDTQYF. CDR3 DNA sequence: TGTGCCAGCAGCGGGAACACAGATACGCAGTATTTT.

This clone has just one count. The chain joins TRBV2 to TRBJ2-3; D might be TRBD1 (5 bases). Trimming cost V 6 bases and J 1 base, with 14 bases left between them. The CDR3 has 15 amino acids. CDR1 and CDR2 (germline): SNHLY, FYNNEI. As DNA, the CDR3 is TGTGCCAGCAGCCGCGACAGACAAGGCACAGATACGCAGTATTTT. This gives the protein CASSRDRQGTDTQYF.

The chain carries TRBV5-1 and TRBJ2-7, with TRBD1 matching 8 bases. Looked up from germline, CDR1 is SGHRS and CDR2 is YFSETQ. This CDR3 has 14 residues. Trimming took 4 bases from V and 4 from J; bases not matched to a gene: 7. In DNA, the CDR3 is TGCGCCAGCAGCATGGACAGGGCAATATACGAGCAGTACTTC. This translates into CASSMDRAIYEQYF. Full variable domain (outside the CDR3, taken from reference TRBV5-1 and TRBJ2-7): KAGVTQTPRYLIKTRGQQVTLSCSPISGHRSVSWYQQTPGQGLQFLFEYFSETQRNKGNFPGRFSGRQFSNSRSEMNVSTLELGDSALYLCASSMDRAIYEQYFGPGTRLTVT.

This clone was found many times. The DNA for the CDR3 is TGTGCCAGCAGAGGACAGGGAGGGTATGGGGAGCTGTTTTTT. It yields the protein CASRGQGGYGELFF. The chain combines TRBV11-1 with TRBJ2-2; maybe TRBD1 (8 bases). The CDR3 spans 14 residues. Trimming removed 6 bases at V and 8 bases at J, with 16 bases between. CDR1 is SGHAT and CDR2 is FQDESV in the germline V gene (reference sequence).

J is TRBJ2-2 and V is TRBV18; a possible D gene is TRBD1 (6 bases). CDR1 is KGHSH, CDR2 LQKENI, per germline. This CDR3 spans 16 amino acids. V gave up 5 bases and J gave up 0 bases, with 13 bases separating them. For the CDR3, the DNA is TGTGCCAGCTCAAAAGGTGGACAGACGAACACCGGGGAGCTGTTTTTT. It codes for CASSKGGQTNTGELFF.

The chain carries TRBV28 and TRBJ1-2; no definite D call. Germline assignment: CDR1 MDHEN and CDR2 SYDVKM. V lost 3 bases, J lost 8 bases, and 13 bases lay in between. The CDR3 covers 13 residues. The CDR3 spells CASSFSGGRGYTF. The CDR3 region has the DNA TGTGCCAGCAGTTTTTCTGGAGGGAGAGGCTACACCTTC.

Of note for this clone: At the DNA level, this CDR3 is encoded by other sequences in the same sample as well. This chain joins TRBV15 and TRBJ1-1; D is unclear. This CDR3 contains 11 residues. The germline V gene encodes CDR1 LNHNV and CDR2 YYDKDF (reference sequence). V lost 3 bases and J lost 8, with 7 bases in between. The CDR3 region has the DNA TGTGCCACCAGCAGGGGGAGGGAAGCTTTCTTT. Amino acid sequence: CATSRGREAFF.

This clone came up once. This chain connects TRBV28 to TRBJ1-2; no clear D gene. CDR1 is MDHEN and CDR2 is SYDVKM in the germline V gene. This CDR3 is 13 amino acids long. The V end was cut by 8 bases, the J end by 4 bases, with 14 bases between. The CDR3 DNA follows: TGTGCCAGCTTCGCGATGGGCCTCTATGGCTACACCTTC. Translating gives CASFAMGLYGYTF.

The rearrangement joins TRBV29-1 to TRBJ2-1; TRBD2 aligns across 9 bases. Trimming at V came to 0 bases and at J to 8 bases, leaving 8 bases not matched to a gene. CDR1 SQVTM and CDR2 ANQGSEA come from the germline V gene. The CDR3 extends over 15 amino acids. The CDR3, as DNA: TGCAGCGTTGAAGAGGGCGGGAGGGTTTTAGATGAGCAGTTCTTC. This translates into CSVEEGGRVLDEQFF.

The V gene is TRBV7-2, the J gene TRBJ1-1; 9 bases agree with TRBD1. This CDR3 comprises 13 residues. Germline CDR1 is SGHTA and CDR2 is FQGNSA. V lost 5 bases and J lost 11; bases outside the gene matches: 9. CDR3: CASSVQGAGVAFF. CDR3 nucleotides: TGTGCCAGCAGCGTACAGGGGGCCGGGGTTGCTTTCTTT.

A few counts support this clone. V and J are TRBV29-1 and TRBJ1-2; perhaps TRBD1 as D (5 bases). CDR1 and CDR2 (germline): SQVTM, ANQGSEA. This CDR3 contains 8 residues. Trimming left V 6 bases short and J 9 bases short, with 5 bases between. CDR3 DNA: TGCAGCGTGGGGCGCTACACCTTC. It encodes CSVGRYTF.

V and J are TRBV5-6 and TRBJ2-7, with a possible D match to TRBD2 (5 bases). V lost 0 bases and J lost 2, with 9 bases in between. CDR1 SGHDT and CDR2 YYEEEE come from the germline V gene. The CDR3 extends over 14 amino acids. Here the CDR3 reads CASSLGTLTYEQYF. In DNA, the CDR3 is TGTGCCAGCAGCTTGGGGACTCTTACCTACGAGCAGTACTTC.